Reported below is one T cell receptor beta chain. Germline assignment: CDR1 MGHRA and CDR2 YSYEKL. This CDR3 is built from 14 residues. V was trimmed by 2 bases and J by 5 bases, leaving 9 bases between them. This entry belongs to a study of blood T cell repertoires in COVID-19. As handled by the study authors: Nucleated cell counts were estimated from reference gene primer amplification. TCRdb's copy holds only in-frame clones and misses some; the assay was immunoSEQ multiplex PCR. D and trimming come from the DNA, and the V and J calls and clone size come from that table. Counted here are 68,000 or so clones, 80% to 90% occurring once; the ten biggest clones make up 8.2%.

The genes are TRBV4-1 and TRBJ2-2, with D maybe TRBD2 (5 bases). Sequencing used peripheral blood. This sequence was found in a man aged 45 to 65 with active COVID-19. Written as DNA, the CDR3 is TGCGCCAGCAGCCAATTCGAGGGTACCGGGGAGCTGTTTTTT. This codes for CASSQFEGTGELFF.